This record concerns one T cell receptor beta chain sequence. Assay: immunoSEQ multiplex PCR; the TCRdb copy retains only in-frame clones and omits some. The table lists around 15,000 clones, roughly 50% of them singletons. The source of the sample is a study of radiation and T cells in renal cell carcinoma. This CDR3 comprises 16 residues. Germline CDR1 MDHEN, CDR2 SYDVKM. The V and J ends lost 2 bases and 3 bases, in that order; junction bases with no gene match: 10. Treatment: 15 Gy SBRT to primary tumor, nephrectomy 4 weeks later. This rearrangement joins TRBV28 to TRBJ2-7, with 7 bases identical to TRBD1. This receptor was taken from a woman aged 60-75 years with renal cell carcinoma. The sample in question was tumor tissue, obtained from a patient whose treatment included radiotherapy and nephrectomy. The CDR3 DNA sequence: TGTGCCAGCAGTTTACCGAGACAGGGAGTGAGCTACGAGCAGTACTTC. Translating gives CASSLPRQGVSYEQYF.